This T cell receptor beta chain is from a study of T cells after posttransplantation cyclophosphamide. Study-wide results and limits: Blood and skin or GI T cell repertoires showed limited TRB overlap.

The naive gate required viable CD3+CD4+ or CD3+CD8+ cells with CCR7+CD45RA+CD45RO-CD95-CD27+CD28+ phenotype. On the day of bone marrow donation, the related graft donor provided peripheral blood. To note about this clone: Its antigen is undetermined.

The assay was immunoSEQ multiplex PCR, and TCRdb's table has in-frame clones only and misses some. The sample includes about 16,000 clones, roughly 92% seen only once; the top ten take around 0.29%. The CDR3 contains 18 residues. The germline V gene has CDR1 SEHNR and CDR2 FQNEAQ (reference sequence). Trimming removed 4 bases from V and 3 bases from J, with 22 bases in between. Sequenced input: naive CD4+ T cells sorted from blood. This chain uses TRBV7-9 with TRBJ2-1; maybe TRBD2 (7 bases). This TCR came from a woman aged 45-65 years in good health and a related stem cell transplant donor. Here the CDR3 DNA reads TGTGCCAGCAGCTCAGGAGGGGGAGGGGGTGTTATCTACAATGAGCAGTTCTTC. This sequence encodes CASSSGGGGGVIYNEQFF.